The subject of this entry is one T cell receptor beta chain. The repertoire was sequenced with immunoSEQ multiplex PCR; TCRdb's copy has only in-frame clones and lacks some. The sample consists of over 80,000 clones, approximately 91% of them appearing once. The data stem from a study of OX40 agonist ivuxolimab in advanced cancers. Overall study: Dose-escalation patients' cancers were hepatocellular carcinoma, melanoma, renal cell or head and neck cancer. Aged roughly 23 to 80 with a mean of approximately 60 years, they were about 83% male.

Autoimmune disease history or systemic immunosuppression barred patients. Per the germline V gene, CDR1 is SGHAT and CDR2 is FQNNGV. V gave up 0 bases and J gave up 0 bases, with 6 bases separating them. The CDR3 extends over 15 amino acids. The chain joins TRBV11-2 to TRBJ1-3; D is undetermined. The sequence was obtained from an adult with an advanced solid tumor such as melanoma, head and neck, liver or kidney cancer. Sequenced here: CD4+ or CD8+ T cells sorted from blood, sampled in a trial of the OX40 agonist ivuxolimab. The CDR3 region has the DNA TGTGCCAGCAGCTTAGAGGCGGGCTCTGGAAACACCATATATTTT. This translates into CASSLEAGSGNTIYF.